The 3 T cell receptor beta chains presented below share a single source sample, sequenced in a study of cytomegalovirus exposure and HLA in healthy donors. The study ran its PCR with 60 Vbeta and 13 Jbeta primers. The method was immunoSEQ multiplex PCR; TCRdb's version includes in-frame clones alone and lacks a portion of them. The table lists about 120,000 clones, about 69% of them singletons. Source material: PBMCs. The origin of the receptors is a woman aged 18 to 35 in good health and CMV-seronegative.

CDR3 protein: CASSLVVPAGVRQFFREQFF. CDR3 coding DNA: TGCGCCAGCAGCTTGGTAGTTCCAGCGGGGGTTCGGCAATTCTTTCGTGAGCAGTTCTTC. The rearrangement uses TRBV5-1 and TRBJ2-1; 8 positions agree with TRBD2. CDR1 is SGHRS and CDR2 is YFSETQ in the germline V gene. After removal of 0 bases from V and 9 bases from J, the junction contained 23 bases not matched to a gene. This CDR3 spans 20 amino acids. The whole variable domain, remainder taken from reference TRBV5-1 and TRBJ2-1, is KAGVTQTPRYLIKTRGQQVTLSCSPISGHRSVSWYQQTPGQGLQFLFEYFSETQRNKGNFPGRFSGRQFSNSRSEMNVSTLELGDSALYLCASSLVVPAGVRQFFREQFFGPGTRLTVL.

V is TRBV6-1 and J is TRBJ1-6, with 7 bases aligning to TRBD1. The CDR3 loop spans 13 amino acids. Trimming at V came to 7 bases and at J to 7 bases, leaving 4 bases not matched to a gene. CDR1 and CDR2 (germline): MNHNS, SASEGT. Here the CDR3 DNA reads TGTGCCAGCAAGAGGGACAGCAATTCACCCCTCCACTTT. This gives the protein CASKRDSNSPLHF.

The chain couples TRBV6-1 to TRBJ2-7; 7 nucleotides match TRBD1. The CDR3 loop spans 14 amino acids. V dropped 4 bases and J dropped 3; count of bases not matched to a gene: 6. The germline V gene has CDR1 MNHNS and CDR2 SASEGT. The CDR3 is CASSGQGLVYEQYF. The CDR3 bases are TGTGCCAGCAGTGGACAGGGTTTGGTCTACGAGCAGTACTTC.